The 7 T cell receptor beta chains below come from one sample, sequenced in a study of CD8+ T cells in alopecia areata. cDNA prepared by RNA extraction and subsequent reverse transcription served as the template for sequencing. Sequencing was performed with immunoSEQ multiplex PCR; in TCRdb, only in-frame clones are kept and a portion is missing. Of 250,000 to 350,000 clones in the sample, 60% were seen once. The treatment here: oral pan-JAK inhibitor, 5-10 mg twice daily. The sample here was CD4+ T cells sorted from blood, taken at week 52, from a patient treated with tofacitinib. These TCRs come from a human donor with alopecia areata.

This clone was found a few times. The CDR3 loop is CASSYKETQYF. Written as DNA, the CDR3 is TGTGCCAGCAGTTATAAGGAGACCCAGTACTTC. The chain uses TRBV6-1 and TRBJ2-5, with unresolved D. The CDR3 sequence is 11 residues long. The ends were cut back, 5 bases at V and 5 bases at J, with 6 bases in the middle. The germline V gene encodes CDR1 MNHNS and CDR2 SASEGT.

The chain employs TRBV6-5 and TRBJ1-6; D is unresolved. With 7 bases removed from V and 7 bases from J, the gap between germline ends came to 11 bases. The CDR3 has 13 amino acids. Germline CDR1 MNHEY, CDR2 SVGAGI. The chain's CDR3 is CASNRDLNSPLHF. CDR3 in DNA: TGTGCCAGCAACCGGGATCTCAATTCACCCCTCCACTTT.

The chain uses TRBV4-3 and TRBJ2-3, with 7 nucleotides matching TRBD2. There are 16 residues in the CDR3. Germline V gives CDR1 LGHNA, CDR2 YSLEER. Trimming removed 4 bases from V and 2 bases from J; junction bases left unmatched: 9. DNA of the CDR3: TGCGCCAGCAGCCTCTCGGGGCTAGCGGTCACAGATACGCAGTATTTT. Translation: CASSLSGLAVTDTQYF.

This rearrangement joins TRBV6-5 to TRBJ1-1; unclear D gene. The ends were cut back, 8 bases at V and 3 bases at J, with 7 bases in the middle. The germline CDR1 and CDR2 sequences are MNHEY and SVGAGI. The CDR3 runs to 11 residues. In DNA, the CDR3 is TGTGCCAGCGGATCATACACTGAAGCTTTCTTT. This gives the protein CASGSYTEAFF.

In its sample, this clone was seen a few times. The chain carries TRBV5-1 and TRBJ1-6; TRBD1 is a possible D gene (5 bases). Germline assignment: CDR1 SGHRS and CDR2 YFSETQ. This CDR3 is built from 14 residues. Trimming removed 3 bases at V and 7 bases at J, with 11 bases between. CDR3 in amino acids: CASSSGLTNSPLHF. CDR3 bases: TGCGCCAGCAGCTCGGGACTGACGAATTCACCCCTCCACTTT.

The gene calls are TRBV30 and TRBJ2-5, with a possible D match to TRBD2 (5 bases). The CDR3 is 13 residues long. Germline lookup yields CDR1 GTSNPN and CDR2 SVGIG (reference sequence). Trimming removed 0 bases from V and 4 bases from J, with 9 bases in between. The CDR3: CAWSVGLRETQYF. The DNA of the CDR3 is TGTGCCTGGAGTGTAGGACTGAGAGAGACCCAGTACTTC.

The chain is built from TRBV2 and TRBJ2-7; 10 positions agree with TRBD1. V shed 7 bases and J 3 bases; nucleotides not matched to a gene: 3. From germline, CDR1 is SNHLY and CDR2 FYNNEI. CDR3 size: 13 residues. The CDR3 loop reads CASIRTGGYEQYF. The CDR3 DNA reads TGTGCCAGCATAAGGACAGGGGGCTACGAGCAGTACTTC.